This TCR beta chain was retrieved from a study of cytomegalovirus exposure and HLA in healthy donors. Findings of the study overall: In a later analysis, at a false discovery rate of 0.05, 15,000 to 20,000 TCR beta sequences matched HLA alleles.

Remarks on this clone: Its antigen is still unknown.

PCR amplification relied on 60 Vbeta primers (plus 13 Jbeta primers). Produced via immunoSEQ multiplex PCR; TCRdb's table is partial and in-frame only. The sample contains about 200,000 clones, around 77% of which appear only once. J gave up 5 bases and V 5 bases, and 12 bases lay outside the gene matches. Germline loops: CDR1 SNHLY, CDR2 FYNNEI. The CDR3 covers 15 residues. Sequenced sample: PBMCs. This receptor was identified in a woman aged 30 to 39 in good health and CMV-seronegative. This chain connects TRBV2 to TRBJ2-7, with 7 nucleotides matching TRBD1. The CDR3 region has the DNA TGTGCCAGCAGTCCCCCGACAGGGTCAAGCGACGAGCAGTACTTC. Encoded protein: CASSPPTGSSDEQYF.